The 6 T cell receptor beta chains given below trace back to one sample, sequenced in a study of blood T cell repertoires in COVID-19. The data were produced by immunoSEQ multiplex PCR, yet TCRdb's version contains in-frame clones alone and is incomplete. Of about 120,000 clones in the sample, around 82% are singletons; the top ten hold 9.5% to 13%. Sequenced: peripheral blood. The origin of the receptors is a human donor in a cohort sampled during active COVID-19.

The chain recombines TRBV7-9 with TRBJ2-1; the D gene is possibly TRBD1 (6 bases). This CDR3 has 17 amino acids. The germline V gene encodes CDR1 SEHNR and CDR2 FQNEAQ (reference sequence). Trimming took 5 bases from V and 0 from J, leaving 17 bases between them. As DNA, the CDR3 is TGTGCCAGCAGCACAGGGAGTAGCGTAAGCTCCTACAATGAGCAGTTCTTC. Protein product: CASSTGSSVSSYNEQFF.

The rearrangement links TRBV28 to TRBJ1-4; 9 positions match TRBD1. The CDR3 totals 12 residues. V trimming: 8 bases; J trimming: 10 bases; junction bases outside the gene matches: 5. CDR1 is MDHEN and CDR2 is SYDVKM in the germline V gene. The CDR3: CASGDRVGKLFF. DNA of the CDR3: TGTGCCAGCGGGGACAGGGTGGGAAAACTGTTTTTT.

The chain recombines TRBV5-6 with TRBJ2-5, with 7 bases aligning to TRBD2. Germline CDR1 reads SGHDT; CDR2 reads YYEEEE. This CDR3 is built from 14 residues. V was clipped by 4 bases and J by 4 bases; unmatched bases: 7. The CDR3: CASSRRLAPETQYF. The CDR3 region has the DNA TGTGCCAGCAGCCGAAGACTAGCTCCAGAGACCCAGTACTTC. The full variable domain, completed using reference TRBV5-6 and TRBJ2-5, is DAGVTQSPTHLIKTRGQQVTLRCSPKSGHDTVSWYQQALGQGPQFIFQYYEEEERQRGNFPDRFSGHQFPNYSSELNVNALLLGDSALYLCASSRRLAPETQYFGPGTRLLVL.

The genes are TRBV5-1 and TRBJ2-7, with D possibly matching TRBD1 (5 bases). With 0 bases removed from V and 12 bases from J, the gap between germline ends came to 13 bases. CDR1 and CDR2 from the germline V gene are SGHRS and YFSETQ. The CDR3 runs 12 residues. The CDR3 region is CASSLEQGMPYF. The CDR3 DNA reads as TGCGCCAGCAGCTTGGAGCAGGGAATGCCGTACTTC.

The chain links TRBV5-1 to TRBJ1-2; 7 bases are shared with TRBD1. Germline CDR1 is SGHRS and CDR2 is YFSETQ. The CDR3 has 15 amino acids. V lost 0 bases, J lost 2 bases, and 4 bases stayed unmatched. The DNA for the CDR3 is TGCGCCAGCAGCTTGGCGACAGGGCTGAACTATGGCTACACCTTC. This codes for CASSLATGLNYGYTF. Full variable domain (outside the CDR3, taken from reference TRBV5-1 and TRBJ1-2): KAGVTQTPRYLIKTRGQQVTLSCSPISGHRSVSWYQQTPGQGLQFLFEYFSETQRNKGNFPGRFSGRQFSNSRSEMNVSTLELGDSALYLCASSLATGLNYGYTFGSGTRLTVV.

J is TRBJ2-5 and V is TRBV11-3, with TRBD2 identical over 15 bases. This CDR3 region has 15 residues. Losses at the gene ends were 4 bases for V and 5 bases for J; bases not matched to a gene: 2. Germline loops: CDR1 SGHNT, CDR2 YENEEA. The CDR3 DNA sequence: TGTGCCAGCAGCTCGGGGACTAGCGGGGGGGAGACCCAGTACTTC. It encodes CASSSGTSGGETQYF.